This entry is about one TCR beta chain. Its antigen is still unknown. The study extracted blood RNA from unsorted whole blood and also extracted germline DNA. The data derive from a study of tumor-infiltrating lymphocytes in primary liver carcinoma. Study-level findings and limits: The top-250-clone fraction was significantly higher in tumors than in blood (p = 0.039).

With a constant-region primer, TCR beta cDNA was made from about 0.5 ug of total RNA. Three nested multiplex PCR rounds, a slightly modified ARM-PCR method, built the TCR beta libraries. For roughly 10 cycles apiece, the opening two PCR rounds ran with TRBV1-TRBV30 forward primers and a C-beta reverse primer. TCRdb reprocessed the multiplex PCR reads with MiXCR, giving one entry per CDR3 protein. This table holds about 300,000 distinct CDR3 sequences, around three fifths found once. Trimming took off 3 bases at V and 4 bases at J, with 7 bases between the two ends. CDR1 is SGHRS and CDR2 is YFSETQ in the germline V gene. The CDR3 is 12 amino acids.

This receptor was taken from a man aged 40-50 years with primary liver carcinoma and hepatitis B virus infection. The V call is TRBV5-1, the J call TRBJ1-2; tentatively, D is TRBD1 (5 bases). Specimen: peripheral blood. The CDR3 nucleotides are TGCGCCAGCAGCTGGGACCGCTATGGCTACACCTTC. This translates into CASSWDRYGYTF.